This T cell receptor beta chain was captured by sequencing in a study of T cell responses to AZD1222 COVID-19 vaccine. Study results and limitations: The study found vaccine-associated CD4 TCRs spanning spike, dominant at 160-218 and 743-854. After two AZD1222 doses, spike-specific TCR breadth and depth rose versus day 0. Every sample of the repertoires postdated the peak T cell response. The donor group comprised mostly white British people and more females; the analysis possibly underestimated clonal diversity.

As concerns this clone: As yet, its antigen is unknown.

Method: immunoSEQ multiplex PCR; TCRdb's copy keeps in-frame clones and lacks some. Of 17,000 or so clones listed, over 85% were seen once; the top ten hold roughly 8.7%. The CDR3 runs 14 residues. CDR1 is SNHLY and CDR2 is FYNNEI in the germline V gene. Trimming removed 6 bases from V and 6 bases from J; junction bases left unmatched: 8. The sequences come from peripheral blood, collected 28 days after the second AZD1222 dose. The J gene is TRBJ2-7, the V gene TRBV2; 10 bases match TRBD1. The origin of this receptor is an adult who received the AZD1222 COVID-19 vaccine. As DNA, the CDR3 is TGTGCCAGCAGAACCGACAGGGGGCAGCGCGAGCAGTACTTC. Translated, it gives CASRTDRGQREQYF.